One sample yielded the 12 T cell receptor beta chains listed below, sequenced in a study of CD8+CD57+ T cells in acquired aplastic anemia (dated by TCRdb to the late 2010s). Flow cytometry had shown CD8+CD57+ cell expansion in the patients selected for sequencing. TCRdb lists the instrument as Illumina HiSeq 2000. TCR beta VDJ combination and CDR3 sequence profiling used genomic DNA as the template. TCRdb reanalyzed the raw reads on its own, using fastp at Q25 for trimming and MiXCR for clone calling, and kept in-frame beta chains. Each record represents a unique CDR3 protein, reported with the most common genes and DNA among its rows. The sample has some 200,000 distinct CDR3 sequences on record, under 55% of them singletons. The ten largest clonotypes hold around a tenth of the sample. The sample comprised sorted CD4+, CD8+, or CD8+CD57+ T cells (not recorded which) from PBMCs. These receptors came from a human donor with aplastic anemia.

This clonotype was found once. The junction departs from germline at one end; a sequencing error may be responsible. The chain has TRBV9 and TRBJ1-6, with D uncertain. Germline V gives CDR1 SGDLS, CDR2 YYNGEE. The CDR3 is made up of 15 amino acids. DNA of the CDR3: TGTGCCAGCAGCGTAGGTGGGGAGAGGGTCTCACCTCTCCACTTT. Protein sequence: CASSVGGERVSPLHF.

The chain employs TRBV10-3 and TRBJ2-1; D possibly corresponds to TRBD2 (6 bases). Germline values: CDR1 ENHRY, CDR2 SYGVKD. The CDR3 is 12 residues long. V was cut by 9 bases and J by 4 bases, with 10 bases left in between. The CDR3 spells CAMRGDYNEQFF. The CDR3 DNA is TGTGCCATGCGGGGAGATTACAATGAGCAGTTCTTC.

CDR3 in amino acids: CASTASRTEAFF. The CDR3 bases are TGTGCCAGTACGGCCAGTCGGACTGAAGCTTTCTTT. This sequence joins TRBV2 and TRBJ1-1; D remains unclear. Germline CDR1 is SNHLY and CDR2 is FYNNEI. This CDR3 is built from 12 residues. The V and J ends lost 9 bases and 5 bases respectively, with 13 bases between them.

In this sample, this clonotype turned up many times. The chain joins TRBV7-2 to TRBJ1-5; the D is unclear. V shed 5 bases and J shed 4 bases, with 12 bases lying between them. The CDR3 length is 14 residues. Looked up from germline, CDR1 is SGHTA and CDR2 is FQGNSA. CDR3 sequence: CASSPFGLNQPQHF. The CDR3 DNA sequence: TGTGCCAGCAGCCCATTCGGCCTGAATCAGCCCCAGCATTTT.

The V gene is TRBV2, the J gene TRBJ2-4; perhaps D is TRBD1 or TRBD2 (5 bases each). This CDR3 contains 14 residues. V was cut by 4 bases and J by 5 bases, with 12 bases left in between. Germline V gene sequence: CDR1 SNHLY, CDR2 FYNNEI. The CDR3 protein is CASSGQGPENIQYF. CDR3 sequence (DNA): TGTGCCAGCAGTGGTCAGGGACCCGAAAACATTCAGTACTTC.

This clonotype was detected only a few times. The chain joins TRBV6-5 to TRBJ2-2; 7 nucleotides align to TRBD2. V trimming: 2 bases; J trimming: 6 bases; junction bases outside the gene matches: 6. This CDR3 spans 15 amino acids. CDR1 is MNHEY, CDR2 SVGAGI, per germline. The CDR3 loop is CASSYSFGRSGELFF. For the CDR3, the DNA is TGTGCCAGCAGTTACAGTTTCGGGAGGTCCGGGGAGCTGTTTTTT.

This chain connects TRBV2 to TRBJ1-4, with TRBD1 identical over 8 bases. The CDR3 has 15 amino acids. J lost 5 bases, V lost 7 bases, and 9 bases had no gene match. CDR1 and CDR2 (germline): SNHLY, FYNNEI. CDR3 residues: CASKVGGTGNEKLFF. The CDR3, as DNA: TGTGCCAGCAAGGTGGGGGGGACAGGCAATGAAAAACTGTTTTTT.

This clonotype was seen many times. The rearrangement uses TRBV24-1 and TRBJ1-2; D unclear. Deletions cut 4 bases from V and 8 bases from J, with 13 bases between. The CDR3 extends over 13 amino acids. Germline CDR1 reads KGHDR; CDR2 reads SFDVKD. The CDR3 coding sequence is TGTGCCACCAGTGAAAGCCAGGCTCGGGGCTACACCTTC. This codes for CATSESQARGYTF.

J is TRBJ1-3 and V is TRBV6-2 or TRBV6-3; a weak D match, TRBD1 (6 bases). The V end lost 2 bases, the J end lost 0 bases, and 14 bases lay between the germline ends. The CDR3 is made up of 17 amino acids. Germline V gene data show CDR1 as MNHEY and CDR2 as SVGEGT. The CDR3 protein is CASSYGQGPYSGNTIYF. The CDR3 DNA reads TGTGCCAGCAGTTACGGGCAGGGGCCTTACTCTGGAAACACCATATATTTT.

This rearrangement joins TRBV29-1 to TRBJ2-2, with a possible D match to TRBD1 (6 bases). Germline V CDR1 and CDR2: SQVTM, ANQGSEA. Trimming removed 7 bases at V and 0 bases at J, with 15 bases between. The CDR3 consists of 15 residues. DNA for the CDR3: TGCAGCGCTAGAAGGACAGCCGCGAACACCGGGGAGCTGTTTTTT. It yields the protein CSARRTAANTGELFF.

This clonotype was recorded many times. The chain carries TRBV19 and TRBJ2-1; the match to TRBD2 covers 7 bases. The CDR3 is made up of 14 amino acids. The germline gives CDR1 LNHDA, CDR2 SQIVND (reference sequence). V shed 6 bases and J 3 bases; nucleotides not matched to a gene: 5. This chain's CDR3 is CASRKERGYNEQFF. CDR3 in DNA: TGTGCCAGTAGGAAGGAGCGGGGCTACAATGAGCAGTTCTTC.

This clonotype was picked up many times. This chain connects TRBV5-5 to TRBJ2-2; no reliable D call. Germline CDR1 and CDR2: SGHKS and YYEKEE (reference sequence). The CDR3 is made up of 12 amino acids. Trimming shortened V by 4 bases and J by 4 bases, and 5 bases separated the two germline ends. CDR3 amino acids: CASSATTGELFF. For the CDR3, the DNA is TGTGCCAGCAGCGCGACCACCGGGGAGCTGTTTTTT.